Each of the 17 T cell receptor beta chains below was sequenced from the same sample in a study of blood T cell repertoires in COVID-19. Clones were read by immunoSEQ multiplex PCR, and TCRdb kept only the in-frame ones, dropping some. The repertoire includes hundreds of thousands of clones, roughly 85% of them detected once, and over 2% sits in the top ten. Sequencing was done on a sample of PBMCs or T cells enriched from blood (not recorded which). All receptors come from a man aged 25-40 years who had recovered from COVID-19.

This clone was observed a few times. The J gene is TRBJ1-1, the V gene TRBV10-3; no firm D call. CDR1 ENHRY and CDR2 SYGVKD come from the germline V gene. This CDR3 has 12 residues. Between the trimmed V and J ends, which lost 7 bases and 1 base, there was a span of 7 bases. The CDR3 coding sequence is TGTGCCATCACTGTGAGGAACACTGAAGCTTTCTTT. It encodes CAITVRNTEAFF.

The chain combines TRBV29-1 with TRBJ2-3; 7 nucleotides match TRBD2. There are 14 residues in the CDR3. The ends lost 4 bases at V and 7 bases at J; junction bases unmatched: 11. The V gene's germline CDR1 is SQVTM and CDR2 ANQGSEA. As DNA, the CDR3 is TGCAGCGTTGCCGGGACTACCTCTCTGAATACGCAGTATTTT. Amino acids: CSVAGTTSLNTQYF.

This clone was seen only once. This chain joins TRBV7-2 and TRBJ2-1; 8 bases match TRBD2. In germline, CDR1 is SGHTA, CDR2 FQGNSA. CDR3 length: 16 residues. J gave up 7 bases and V 2 bases, and 10 bases lay outside the gene matches. The CDR3 coding sequence is TGTGCCAGCAGCTTACAGGGACTAGTGGGAGCAAATGAGCAGTTCTTC. This gives the protein CASSLQGLVGANEQFF.

V is TRBV5-1 and J is TRBJ1-1, with D possibly being TRBD1 (6 bases). V was shortened by 4 bases and J by 2 bases, with 15 bases between the two germline ends. The length of the CDR3 is 15 residues. The germline V gene encodes CDR1 SGHRS and CDR2 YFSETQ. CDR3 residues: CASSNSGQRNTEAFF. CDR3 sequence (DNA): TGCGCCAGCAGCAACTCAGGACAGAGAAACACTGAAGCTTTCTTT.

The rearrangement joins TRBV14 to TRBJ1-1; perhaps TRBD1 as D (5 bases). Germline V lookup: CDR1 SGHDN, CDR2 FVKESK. Trimming took off 6 bases at V and 7 bases at J, with 18 bases between the two ends. The CDR3 length is 14 residues. CDR3 sequence reads: CASRDIRVRGEAFF. The CDR3 nucleotides read TGTGCCAGCAGGGACATCCGGGTAAGGGGTGAAGCTTTCTTT.

V and J are TRBV5-5 and TRBJ1-5; TRBD1 is a possible D gene (6 bases). CDR1 and CDR2 from the germline V gene are SGHKS and YYEKEE (reference sequence). The germline V and J ends were trimmed by 3 bases and 4 bases, with 14 bases remaining between them. The CDR3 has 15 residues. Written as DNA, the CDR3 is TGTGCCAGCAGCTGGGCAGGGGCGCGGAATCAGCCCCAGCATTTT. Translated: CASSWAGARNQPQHF.

V is TRBV27 and J is TRBJ1-6; 8 nucleotides line up with TRBD1. This CDR3 has 15 residues. V was clipped by 6 bases and J by 7 bases; unmatched bases: 8. Germline V lookup: CDR1 MNHEY, CDR2 SMNVEV (reference sequence). In nucleotides, the CDR3 is TGTGCCAGCAGATTGAGGACAGGGAGCAATTCACCCCTCCACTTT. Its translation: CASRLRTGSNSPLHF.

This chain joins TRBV6-5 and TRBJ1-1; D is undetermined. V lost 7 bases and J lost 7, with 13 bases in between. Germline values: CDR1 MNHEY, CDR2 SVGAGI. The CDR3 extends over 12 amino acids. The DNA of the CDR3 is TGTGCCAGCAACAACAGTCCTGGTGAAGCTTTCTTT. Translated, it gives CASNNSPGEAFF.

CDR3 region: CASSPLTPGQGVADNEKLFF. The CDR3 DNA reads TGTGCCAGCTCACCTTTGACTCCGGGACAGGGGGTCGCGGATAATGAAAAACTGTTTTTT. The V and J genes are TRBV18 and TRBJ1-4; 11 positions match TRBD1. CDR1 KGHSH and CDR2 LQKENI come from the germline V gene. Trimming took 3 bases from V and 4 from J; bases not matched to a gene: 16. The CDR3 runs 20 residues.

This chain uses TRBV9 with TRBJ1-5; 7 bases are shared with TRBD1. Germline-derived CDR1 and CDR2 are SGDLS and YYNGEE. With V trimmed by 2 bases and J by 7 bases, 9 bases remained unmatched. This CDR3 is built from 15 residues. CDR3 in amino acids: CASSVTGEGDQPQHF. DNA of the CDR3: TGTGCCAGCAGCGTTACAGGGGAAGGTGACCAGCCCCAGCATTTT.

The V and J genes are TRBV6-2 or TRBV6-3 and TRBJ2-3; a weak D match, TRBD2 (6 bases). There are 17 residues in the CDR3. V lost 6 bases and J lost 0, with 19 bases in between. The germline V gene encodes CDR1 MNHEY and CDR2 SVGEGT. The CDR3 bases are TGTGCCAGCAGCCCCGGAGGGACTGTCCCTAGCACAGATACGCAGTATTTT. Protein sequence: CASSPGGTVPSTDTQYF.

J is TRBJ1-1 and V is TRBV6-5; 8 bases align to TRBD1. The CDR3 runs 14 residues. Unmatched junction bases numbered 8, after V lost 5 bases and J lost 6 bases. Per the germline V gene, CDR1 is MNHEY and CDR2 is SVGAGI. The CDR3 sequence: CASSTTGESAEAFF. The DNA of the CDR3 is TGTGCCAGCAGTACGACAGGGGAAAGCGCTGAAGCTTTCTTT.

The gene calls are TRBV10-3 and TRBJ2-3, with D possibly being TRBD2 (6 bases). There are 15 residues in the CDR3. The germline V and J ends were trimmed by 7 bases and 4 bases, with 18 bases remaining between them. The germline CDR1 and CDR2 sequences are ENHRY and SYGVKD. The CDR3 loop reads CAIKKEAGTSDTQYF. CDR3 sequence (DNA): TGTGCCATCAAGAAGGAGGCGGGAACTTCAGATACGCAGTATTTT.

The chain has TRBV20-1 and TRBJ1-2, with D possibly TRBD1 on 5 matching bases. The CDR3 spans 12 residues. Germline loops: CDR1 DFQATT, CDR2 SNEGSKA (reference sequence). V was clipped by 3 bases and J by 3 bases, with 8 bases between them. CDR3 nucleotides: TGCAGTGCTAGTTTAGGGGACTATGGCTACACCTTC. This translates into CSASLGDYGYTF.

The chain recombines TRBV2 with TRBJ1-5; D perhaps matches TRBD1 (5 bases). The CDR3 is 15 residues long. The V gene lost 4 bases and the J gene lost 0 bases, with 10 bases spanning the gap. Germline assignment: CDR1 SNHLY and CDR2 FYNNEI. CDR3 sequence: CASSVGLSSNQPQHF. CDR3 in DNA: TGTGCCAGCAGTGTGGGACTAAGTAGCAATCAGCCCCAGCATTTT.

This clone has only a few counts. This chain joins TRBV6-1 and TRBJ2-1; D gene unclear. CDR1 and CDR2 from the germline V gene are MNHNS and SASEGT. This CDR3 comprises 12 residues. The V gene lost 2 bases and the J gene lost 5 bases, with 4 bases spanning the gap. The CDR3 DNA is TGTGCCAGCAGTGAACAGGACAATGAGCAGTTCTTC. Its protein product is CASSEQDNEQFF.

The V call is TRBV10-1, the J call TRBJ1-6; D is ambiguous. Trimming pared 3 bases from V and 7 bases from J, leaving 10 bases between. CDR3 size: 14 residues. The germline CDR1 and CDR2 sequences are WNHNN and SYGVQD (reference sequence). CDR3 protein: CASSDRLSNSPLHF. As DNA, the CDR3 is TGCGCCAGCAGTGACCGACTCTCCAATTCACCCCTCCACTTT.